Listed here is a single TCR beta chain. Deletions cut 4 bases from V and 0 bases from J, with 12 bases between. The CDR3 consists of 15 residues. Germline V gene data show CDR1 as SGHDT and CDR2 as YYEEEE. Residents of about two dozen US areas, aged about 18 to 95 years, made up the participants. This sample is drawn from a study of blood T cell repertoires in COVID-19. Some clones are missing from TCRdb's copy, which holds only in-frame ones; the method was immunoSEQ multiplex PCR. The data show about 320,000 clones, with roughly nine tenths seen just once and about 2.4% held by the top ten. The rearrangement links TRBV5-6 to TRBJ2-3; D not resolved. The sequenced sample was PBMCs or T cells enriched from blood (not recorded which). This sequence was found in a man aged 55 to 70 who had recovered from COVID-19. The CDR3 reads CASSPEATSTDTQYF. Here the CDR3 DNA reads TGTGCCAGCAGCCCCGAGGCTACTAGCACAGATACGCAGTATTTT.